The source of this TCR beta chain is a study of cytomegalovirus exposure and HLA in healthy donors. The CDR3 extends over 15 amino acids. The V gene end was trimmed by 4 bases and the J gene end by 3 bases; junction bases not matched to a gene: 6. It was with 60 Vbeta and 13 Jbeta primers that the PCR ran. Per the original data handling: In a later analysis, the count reached some 75 million unique TCR beta chains, with roughly 11 million shared. TCRdb's copy holds only in-frame clones and misses some; the assay was immunoSEQ multiplex PCR. For V, J and clone size, that table is used; D and trimming come from the DNA. The sample gives tens of thousands of clones, 70% to 80% of which show up once; 6% to 9.5% is in the top ten.

Sequencing was performed on PBMCs. The chain has TRBV5-3 and TRBJ2-1; 8 positions match TRBD2. TRBV5-3 has ORF status, its function being uncertain. This TCR was sampled from a man in his 60s in good health and CMV-seronegative. The DNA of the CDR3 is TGTGCCAGAAGCGCTTCTAGCGGGTTCTACAATGAGCAGTTCTTC. This encodes CARSASSGFYNEQFF.